This is a list of T cell receptor beta chains from one sample in a study of vaccination effects on CD4 cells after COVID-19. Sequenced by immunoSEQ multiplex PCR; TCRdb stores in-frame clones only, minus some. The data hold about 66,000 clones, with 76% observed a single time. No antigens are known for them. The input for sequencing was CD4+ T cells from PBMCs cultured with HCoV-OC43 spike peptides, taken after COVID-19 vaccination. The source of these receptors is a human donor who received a COVID-19 vaccine. The conserved cysteine and the conserved F or W are not part of the CDR3 here. Each record gives: CDR3 length, J gene, V gene, CDR3 protein.

cdr3_length: 12
j_call: TRBJ1-5
v_call: TRBV28
cdr3_aa: ASIPGGDGQPQH

cdr3_length: 11
j_call: TRBJ1-2
v_call: TRBV12-3/TRBV12-4
cdr3_aa: ASSLATGGGYT

cdr3_length: 12
j_call: TRBJ2-5
v_call: TRBV30
cdr3_aa: ACARTSGQETQY

cdr3_length: 9
j_call: TRBJ1-2
v_call: TRBV20-1
cdr3_aa: SVVGGAGYT

cdr3_length: 13
j_call: TRBJ2-2
v_call: TRBV7-7
cdr3_aa: ASSLATGDTGELF

cdr3_length: 12
j_call: TRBJ2-3
v_call: TRBV30
cdr3_aa: AWSASGGTDTQY

cdr3_length: 12
j_call: TRBJ2-5
v_call: TRBV5-1
cdr3_aa: ASSLGGSQETQY

cdr3_length: 14
j_call: TRBJ1-3
v_call: TRBV4-1
cdr3_aa: ASSQADRGNGNTIY

cdr3_length: 16
j_call: TRBJ2-3
v_call: TRBV13
cdr3_aa: ASSYTSGGATGTDTQY

cdr3_length: 9
j_call: TRBJ1-4
v_call: TRBV20-1
cdr3_aa: SAVDNEKLF

cdr3_length: 12
j_call: TRBJ1-2
v_call: TRBV5-1
cdr3_aa: ASSVKQGAGGYT

cdr3_length: 9
j_call: TRBJ1-1
v_call: TRBV7-8
cdr3_aa: ASSLEGRAF

cdr3_length: 13
j_call: TRBJ1-5
v_call: TRBV3-1/TRBV3-2
cdr3_aa: ASSQDRALNQPQH

cdr3_length: 11
j_call: TRBJ1-1
v_call: TRBV11-2
cdr3_aa: ASSLNGNTEAF

cdr3_length: 13
j_call: TRBJ2-5
v_call: TRBV5-1
cdr3_aa: ASSPRTGVGETQY

cdr3_length: 12
j_call: TRBJ1-6
v_call: TRBV18
cdr3_aa: ASSPDGTNSPLH

cdr3_length: 12
j_call: TRBJ1-4
v_call: TRBV10-3
cdr3_aa: AISETGGGEKLF

cdr3_length: 13
j_call: TRBJ2-2
v_call: TRBV7-2
cdr3_aa: ASSLRGLGTGELF

cdr3_length: 12
j_call: TRBJ2-1
v_call: TRBV6-5
cdr3_aa: ASNPTGFGYEQF

cdr3_length: 13
j_call: TRBJ1-1
v_call: TRBV24-1
cdr3_aa: ATSGQGGKNTEAF

cdr3_length: 13
j_call: TRBJ2-2
v_call: TRBV5-1
cdr3_aa: ASSLRELIPGELF

cdr3_length: 14
j_call: TRBJ1-6
v_call: TRBV2
cdr3_aa: ASNPTGGQYSSPLH